Listed below are T cell receptor beta chains from one sample, sequenced in a study of shared clonotypes between healthy human individuals. The repertoire was sequenced with immunoSEQ multiplex PCR; TCRdb's copy has only in-frame clones and lacks some. The profile covers about 460,000 clones, with roughly four fifths appearing a single time and approximately 12% taken by the ten largest. Sequencing was done on a sample of PBMCs. The origin of the receptors is a woman in her thirties or forties in good health. Some clones in this sample may be carry-over from other donors' samples. Each CDR3 is given with its conserved first and last residue. A D gene is named only where the DNA matches it firmly. The size entry is marked missing in some rows and otherwise reads once, few, many or a size class.

d_gene: NA
abundance: NA
j_gene: TRBJ1-2
v_gene: TRBV7-2
CDR3aa: CASSLAFGGRADYGYTF
CDR3nt: TGTGCCAGCAGCTTAGCGTTTGGGGGTCGGGCTGACTATGGCTACACCTTC

d_gene: NA
abundance: NA
j_gene: TRBJ2-7
v_gene: TRBV2
CDR3aa: CASSESPLAYEQYF
CDR3nt: TGTGCCAGCAGTGAAAGCCCGTTGGCATACGAGCAGTACTTC

d_gene: NA
abundance: NA
j_gene: TRBJ2-2
v_gene: TRBV4-2
CDR3aa: CASSFSRANTGELFF
CDR3nt: TGTGCCAGCAGCTTTTCCAGAGCGAACACCGGGGAGCTGTTTTTT

d_gene: NA
abundance: once
j_gene: TRBJ1-1
v_gene: TRBV7-3
CDR3aa: CASSLTGNTEAFF
CDR3nt: TGTGCCAGCAGCTTGACAGGGAACACTGAAGCTTTCTTT

d_gene: NA
abundance: NA
j_gene: TRBJ2-7
v_gene: TRBV6-5
CDR3aa: CASSYSGSTYEQYF
CDR3nt: TGTGCCAGCAGTTACTCCGGGAGTACCTACGAGCAGTACTTC

d_gene: NA
abundance: NA
j_gene: TRBJ2-3
v_gene: TRBV7-6
CDR3aa: CASSLQPLPTDTQYF
CDR3nt: TGTGCCAGCAGCTTACAGCCTCTCCCCACAGATACGCAGTATTTT

d_gene: NA
abundance: NA
j_gene: TRBJ1-2
v_gene: TRBV28
CDR3aa: CASSFWGAHYGYTF
CDR3nt: TGTGCCAGCAGTTTTTGGGGCGCCCACTATGGCTACACCTTC

d_gene: TRBD1
abundance: NA
j_gene: TRBJ1-2
v_gene: TRBV28
CDR3aa: CASSSLDRVGGYTF
CDR3nt: TGTGCCAGCAGTTCCCTGGACAGGGTTGGAGGCTACACCTTC

d_gene: TRBD2
abundance: NA
j_gene: TRBJ2-1
v_gene: TRBV4-1
CDR3aa: CASSQLMSGRARGEQFF
CDR3nt: TGCGCCAGCAGCCAACTTATGAGCGGGAGGGCCAGGGGTGAGCAGTTCTTC

d_gene: NA
abundance: NA
j_gene: TRBJ1-4
v_gene: TRBV6-1
CDR3aa: CASLGQLNEKLFF
CDR3nt: TGTGCCAGCCTGGGGCAACTCAATGAAAAACTGTTTTTT

d_gene: NA
abundance: NA
j_gene: TRBJ1-1
v_gene: TRBV6-1
CDR3aa: CASSEVWQLNTEAFF
CDR3nt: TGTGCCAGCAGTGAAGTTTGGCAGCTGAACACTGAAGCTTTCTTT

d_gene: NA
abundance: few
j_gene: TRBJ2-7
v_gene: TRBV30
CDR3aa: CAWSLIYEQYF
CDR3nt: TGTGCCTGGAGTTTAATCTACGAGCAGTACTTC

d_gene: NA
abundance: NA
j_gene: TRBJ2-2
v_gene: TRBV27
CDR3aa: CASRMWVSANTGELFF
CDR3nt: TGTGCCAGCAGAATGTGGGTTTCGGCGAACACCGGGGAGCTGTTTTTT

d_gene: TRBD1
abundance: NA
j_gene: TRBJ1-5
v_gene: TRBV29-1
CDR3aa: CSVKTGALHQPQHF
CDR3nt: TGCAGCGTTAAAACAGGGGCGCTTCATCAGCCCCAGCATTTT

d_gene: NA
abundance: NA
j_gene: TRBJ2-6
v_gene: TRBV4-1
CDR3aa: CASSQDEGLTF
CDR3nt: TGCGCCAGCAGCCAAGATGAAGGCCTGACTTTC

d_gene: NA
abundance: once
j_gene: TRBJ2-3
v_gene: TRBV5-1
CDR3aa: CASSLAGSGSTDTQYF
CDR3nt: TGCGCCAGCAGCTTGGCCGGCTCAGGCAGCACAGATACGCAGTATTTT

d_gene: NA
abundance: NA
j_gene: TRBJ1-2
v_gene: TRBV28
CDR3aa: CASTRTGVYGYTF
CDR3nt: TGTGCCAGCACCCGCACGGGGGTCTATGGCTACACCTTC

d_gene: NA
abundance: NA
j_gene: TRBJ2-2
v_gene: TRBV7-8
CDR3aa: CASSLVSGITNTGELFF
CDR3nt: TGTGCCAGCAGCTTAGTTTCTGGAATTACGAACACCGGGGAGCTGTTTTTT

d_gene: NA
abundance: NA
j_gene: TRBJ1-1
v_gene: TRBV29-1
CDR3aa: CSVKTANTEAFF
CDR3nt: TGCAGCGTTAAGACAGCGAACACTGAAGCTTTCTTT

d_gene: NA
abundance: NA
j_gene: TRBJ1-3
v_gene: TRBV19
CDR3aa: CASSMGGRLSGNTIYF
CDR3nt: TGTGCCAGTAGTATGGGCGGACGCCTCTCTGGAAACACCATATATTTT

d_gene: TRBD1
abundance: NA
j_gene: TRBJ1-5
v_gene: TRBV10-1
CDR3aa: CASPPGTVNQPQHF
CDR3nt: TGCGCCAGCCCCCCTGGGACAGTCAATCAGCCCCAGCATTTT

d_gene: NA
abundance: many
j_gene: TRBJ2-7
v_gene: TRBV11-2
CDR3aa: CASSLVTYEQYF
CDR3nt: TGTGCCAGCAGCTTAGTAACCTACGAGCAGTACTTC

d_gene: TRBD2
abundance: NA
j_gene: TRBJ2-1
v_gene: TRBV5-1
CDR3aa: CASTVAGVDNEQFF
CDR3nt: TGCGCCAGCACCGTAGCGGGAGTAGACAATGAGCAGTTCTTC